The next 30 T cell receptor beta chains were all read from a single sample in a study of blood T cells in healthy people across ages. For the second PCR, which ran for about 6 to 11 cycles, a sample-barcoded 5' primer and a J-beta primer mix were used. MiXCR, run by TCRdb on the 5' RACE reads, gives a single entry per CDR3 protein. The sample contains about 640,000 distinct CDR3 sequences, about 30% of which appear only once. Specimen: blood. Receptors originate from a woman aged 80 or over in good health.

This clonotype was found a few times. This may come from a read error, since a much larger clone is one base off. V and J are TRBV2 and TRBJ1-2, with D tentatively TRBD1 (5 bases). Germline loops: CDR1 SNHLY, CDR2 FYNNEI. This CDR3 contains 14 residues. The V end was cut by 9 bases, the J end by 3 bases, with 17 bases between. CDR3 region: CASEFGAVDYGYTF. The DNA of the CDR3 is TGTGCCAGTGAGTTCGGGGCGGTCGACTATGGCTACACCTTC.

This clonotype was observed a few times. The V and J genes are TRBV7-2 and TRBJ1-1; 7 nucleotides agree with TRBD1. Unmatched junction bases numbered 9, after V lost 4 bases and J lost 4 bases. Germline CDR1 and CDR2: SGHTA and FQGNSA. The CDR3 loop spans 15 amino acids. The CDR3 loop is CASSSAQGGLTEAFF. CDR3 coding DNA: TGTGCCAGCAGCTCAGCGCAGGGGGGGCTCACTGAAGCTTTCTTT.

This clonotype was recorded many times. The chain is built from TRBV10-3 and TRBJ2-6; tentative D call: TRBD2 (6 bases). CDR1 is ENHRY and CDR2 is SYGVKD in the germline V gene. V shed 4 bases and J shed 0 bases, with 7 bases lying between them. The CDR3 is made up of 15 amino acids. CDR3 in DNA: TGTGCCATCAGTGGGGACTTCTCTGGGGCCAACGTCCTGACTTTC. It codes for CAISGDFSGANVLTF.

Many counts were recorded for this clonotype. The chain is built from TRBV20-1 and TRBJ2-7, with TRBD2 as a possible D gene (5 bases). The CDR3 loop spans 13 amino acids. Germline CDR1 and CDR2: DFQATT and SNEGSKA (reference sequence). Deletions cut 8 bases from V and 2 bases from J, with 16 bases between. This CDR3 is CSSVGAATYEQYF. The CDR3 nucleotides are TGCAGTTCCGTCGGAGCGGCAACCTACGAGCAGTACTTC.

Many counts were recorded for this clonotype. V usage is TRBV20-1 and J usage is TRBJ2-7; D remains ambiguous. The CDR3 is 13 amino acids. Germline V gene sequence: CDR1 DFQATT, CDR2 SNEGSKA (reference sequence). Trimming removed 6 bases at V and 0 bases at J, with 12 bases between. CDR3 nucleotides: TGCAGTGCCAAGGGCTTAAACTCCTACGAGCAGTACTTC. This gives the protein CSAKGLNSYEQYF.

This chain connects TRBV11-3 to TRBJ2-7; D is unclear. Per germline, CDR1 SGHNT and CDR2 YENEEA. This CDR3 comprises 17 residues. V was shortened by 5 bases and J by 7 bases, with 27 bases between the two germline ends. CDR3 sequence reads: CASSATLGPVSYNEQYF. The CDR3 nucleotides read TGTGCCAGCAGCGCCACGCTCGGACCAGTATCCTACAATGAGCAGTACTTC.

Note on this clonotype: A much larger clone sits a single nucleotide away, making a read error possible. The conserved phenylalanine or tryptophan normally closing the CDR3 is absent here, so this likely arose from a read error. The CDR3, as DNA: TGTGCCAGCAGCCCAGGGACAGCTAATTCACCCCTCCACTGT. Encoded protein: CASSPGTANSPLHC. The chain has TRBV6-2 or TRBV6-3 and TRBJ1-6; 7 positions agree with TRBD1. Germline loops: CDR1 MNHEY, CDR2 SVGEGT. Losses at the gene ends were 6 bases for V and 6 bases for J; bases not matched to a gene: 5. The CDR3 has 14 residues.

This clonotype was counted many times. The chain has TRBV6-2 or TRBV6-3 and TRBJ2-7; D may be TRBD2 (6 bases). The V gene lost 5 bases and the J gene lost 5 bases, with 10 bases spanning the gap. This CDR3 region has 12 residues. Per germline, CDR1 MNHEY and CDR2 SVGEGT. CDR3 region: CASSGGSHEQYF. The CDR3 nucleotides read TGTGCCAGCAGTGGGGGGTCCCACGAGCAGTACTTC.

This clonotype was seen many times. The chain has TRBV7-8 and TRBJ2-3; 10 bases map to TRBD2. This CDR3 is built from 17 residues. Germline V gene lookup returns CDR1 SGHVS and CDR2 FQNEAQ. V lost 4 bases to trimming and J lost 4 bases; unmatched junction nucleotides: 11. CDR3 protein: CASSSRVLAGRSDTQYF. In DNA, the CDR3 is TGTGCCAGCAGCTCTAGAGTACTAGCGGGGCGGTCAGATACGCAGTATTTT.

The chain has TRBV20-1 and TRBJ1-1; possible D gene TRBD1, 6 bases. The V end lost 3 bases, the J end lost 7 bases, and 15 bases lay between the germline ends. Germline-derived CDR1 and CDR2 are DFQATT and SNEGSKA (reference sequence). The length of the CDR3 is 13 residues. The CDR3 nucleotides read TGCAGTGCTAGTCAGGGGTTTCGCGGTGAAGCTTTCTTT. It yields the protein CSASQGFRGEAFF.

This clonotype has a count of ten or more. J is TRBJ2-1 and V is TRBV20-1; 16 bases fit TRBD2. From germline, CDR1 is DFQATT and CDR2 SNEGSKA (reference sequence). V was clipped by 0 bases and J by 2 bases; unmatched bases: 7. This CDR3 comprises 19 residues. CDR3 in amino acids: CSARDPGLAGGGPYNEQFF. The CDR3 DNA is TGCAGTGCTAGAGACCCGGGACTAGCGGGGGGGGGCCCCTACAATGAGCAGTTCTTC.

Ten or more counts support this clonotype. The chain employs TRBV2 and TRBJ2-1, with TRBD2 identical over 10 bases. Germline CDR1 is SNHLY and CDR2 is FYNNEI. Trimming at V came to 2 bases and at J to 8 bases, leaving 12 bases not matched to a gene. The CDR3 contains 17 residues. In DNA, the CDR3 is TGTGCCAGCAGTGAACTACGGGCTAGCGGGGGCCGGGATGAGCAGTTCTTC. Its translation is CASSELRASGGRDEQFF.

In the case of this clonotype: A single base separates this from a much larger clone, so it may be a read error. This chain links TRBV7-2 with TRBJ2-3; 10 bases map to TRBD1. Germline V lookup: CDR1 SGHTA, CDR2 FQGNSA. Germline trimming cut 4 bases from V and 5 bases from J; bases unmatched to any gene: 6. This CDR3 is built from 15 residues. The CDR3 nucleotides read TGTGCCAGCAGCTCCCCGACAGGGGGCGGAGATACGCAGTATTTT. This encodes CASSSPTGGGDTQYF. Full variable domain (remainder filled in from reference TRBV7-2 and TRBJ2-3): GAGVSQSPSNKVTEKGKDVELRCDPISGHTALYWYRQSLGQGLEFLIYFQGNSAPDKSGLPSDRFSAERTGGSVSTLTIQRTQQEDSAVYLCASSSPTGGGDTQYFGPGTRLTVL.

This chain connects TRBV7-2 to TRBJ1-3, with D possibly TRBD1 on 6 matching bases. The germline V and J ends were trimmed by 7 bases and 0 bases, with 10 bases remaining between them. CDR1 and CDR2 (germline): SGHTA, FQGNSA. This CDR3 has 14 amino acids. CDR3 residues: CASTQGSSGNTIYF. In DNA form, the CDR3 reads TGTGCCAGCACCCAGGGGAGCTCTGGAAACACCATATATTTT.

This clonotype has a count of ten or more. Here the CDR3 reads CASRGDAANNEQFF. The CDR3 region has the DNA TGTGCCAGCAGGGGGGACGCGGCTAATAATGAGCAGTTCTTC. The chain joins TRBV2 to TRBJ2-1, with D possibly being TRBD1 or TRBD2 (5 bases each). The CDR3 has 14 residues. V gave up 6 bases and J gave up 7 bases, with 16 bases separating them. Looked up from germline, CDR1 is SNHLY and CDR2 is FYNNEI.

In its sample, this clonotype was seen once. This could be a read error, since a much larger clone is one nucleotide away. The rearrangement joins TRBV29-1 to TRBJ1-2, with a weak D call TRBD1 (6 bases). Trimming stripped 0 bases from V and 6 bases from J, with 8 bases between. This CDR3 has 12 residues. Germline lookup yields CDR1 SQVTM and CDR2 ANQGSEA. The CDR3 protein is CSVEDGGDGYTF. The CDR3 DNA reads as TGCAGCGTTGAAGACGGGGGCGATGGCTACACCTTC. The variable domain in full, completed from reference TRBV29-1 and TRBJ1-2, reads SAVISQKPSRDICQRGTSLTIQCQVDSQVTMMFWYRQQPGQSLTLIATANQGSEATYESGFVIDKFPISRPNLTFSTLTVSNMSPEDSSIYLCSVEDGGDGYTFGSGTRLTVV.

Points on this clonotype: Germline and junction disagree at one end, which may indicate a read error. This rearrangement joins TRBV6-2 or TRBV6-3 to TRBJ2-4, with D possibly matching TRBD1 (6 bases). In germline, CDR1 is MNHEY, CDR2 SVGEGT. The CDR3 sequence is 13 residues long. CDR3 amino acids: CAGSQDRRRGQYF. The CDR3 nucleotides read TGTGCCGGCAGTCAAGACAGGAGGAGAGGGCAGTACTTC.

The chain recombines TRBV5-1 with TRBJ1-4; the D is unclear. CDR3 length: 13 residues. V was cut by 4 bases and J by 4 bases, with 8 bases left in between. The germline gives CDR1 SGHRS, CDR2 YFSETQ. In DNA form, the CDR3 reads TGCGCCAGCAGCCGGGAGATTAATGAAAAACTGTTTTTT. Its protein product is CASSREINEKLFF. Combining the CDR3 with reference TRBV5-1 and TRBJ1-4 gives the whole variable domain KAGVTQTPRYLIKTRGQQVTLSCSPISGHRSVSWYQQTPGQGLQFLFEYFSETQRNKGNFPGRFSGRQFSNSRSEMNVSTLELGDSALYLCASSREINEKLFFGSGTQLSVL.

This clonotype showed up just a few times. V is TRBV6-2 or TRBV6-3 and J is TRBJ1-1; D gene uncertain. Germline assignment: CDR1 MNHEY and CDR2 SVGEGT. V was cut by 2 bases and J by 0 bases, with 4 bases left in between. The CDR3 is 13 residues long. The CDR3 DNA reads TGTGCCAGCAGTTACCCTTTGAACACTGAAGCTTTCTTT. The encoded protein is CASSYPLNTEAFF.

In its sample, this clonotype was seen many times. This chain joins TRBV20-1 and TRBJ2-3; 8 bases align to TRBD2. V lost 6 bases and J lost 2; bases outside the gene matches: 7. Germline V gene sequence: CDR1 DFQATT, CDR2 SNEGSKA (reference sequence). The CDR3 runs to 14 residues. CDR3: CSAGREGNTDTQYF. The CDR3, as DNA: TGCAGTGCCGGACGGGAGGGGAACACAGATACGCAGTATTTT.

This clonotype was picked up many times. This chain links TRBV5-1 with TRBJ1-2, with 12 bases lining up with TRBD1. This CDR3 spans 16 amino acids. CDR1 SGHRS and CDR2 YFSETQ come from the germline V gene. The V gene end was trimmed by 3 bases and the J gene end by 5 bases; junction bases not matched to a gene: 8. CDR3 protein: CASSSGGTGGLYGYTF. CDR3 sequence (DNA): TGCGCCAGCAGCTCTGGCGGGACAGGGGGCTTGTATGGCTACACCTTC.

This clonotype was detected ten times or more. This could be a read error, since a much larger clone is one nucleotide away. CDR3 region: CASKAGISYNEQYF. CDR3 coding DNA: TGTGCCAGCAAAGCAGGGATCTCCTACAATGAGCAGTACTTC. The gene calls are TRBV7-9 and TRBJ2-1; possibly TRBD1 for D (5 bases). The DNA end favors TRBJ2-7, so the J call may be wrong. Germline CDR1 and CDR2: SEHNR and FQNEAQ (reference sequence). This CDR3 spans 14 amino acids.

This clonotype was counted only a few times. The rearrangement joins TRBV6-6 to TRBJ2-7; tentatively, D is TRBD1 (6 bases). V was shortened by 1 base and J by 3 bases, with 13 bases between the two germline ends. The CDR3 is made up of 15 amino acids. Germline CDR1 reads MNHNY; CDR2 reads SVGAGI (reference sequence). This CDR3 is CASSYLSRGSYEQYF. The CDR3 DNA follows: TGTGCCAGCAGTTACTTGAGCAGGGGAAGCTACGAGCAGTACTTC.

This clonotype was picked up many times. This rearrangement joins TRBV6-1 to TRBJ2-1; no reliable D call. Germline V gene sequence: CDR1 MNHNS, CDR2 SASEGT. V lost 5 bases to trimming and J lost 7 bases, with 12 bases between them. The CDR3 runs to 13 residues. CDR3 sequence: CASSSGQRNEQFF. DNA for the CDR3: TGTGCCAGCAGTTCGGGCCAACGGAATGAGCAGTTCTTC.

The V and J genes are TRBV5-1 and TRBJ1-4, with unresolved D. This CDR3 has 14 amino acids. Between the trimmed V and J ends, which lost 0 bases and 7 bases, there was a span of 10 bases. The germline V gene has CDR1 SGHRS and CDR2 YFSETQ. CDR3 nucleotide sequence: TGCGCCAGCAGCTTGGAGTACGCGAGTGAAAAACTGTTTTTT. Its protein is CASSLEYASEKLFF.

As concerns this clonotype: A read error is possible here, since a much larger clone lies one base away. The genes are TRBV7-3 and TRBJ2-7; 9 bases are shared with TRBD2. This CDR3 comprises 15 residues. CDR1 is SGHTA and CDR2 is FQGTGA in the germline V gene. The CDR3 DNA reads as TGTACCAGCAGCTTAACTAGCGGGCGCTCCTACGAGCAGTACTTC. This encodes CTSSLTSGRSYEQYF.

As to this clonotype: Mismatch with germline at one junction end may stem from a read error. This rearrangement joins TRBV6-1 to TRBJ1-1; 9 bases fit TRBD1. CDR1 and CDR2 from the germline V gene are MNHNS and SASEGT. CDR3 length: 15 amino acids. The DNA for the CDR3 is TGTGCCAACAGTGGAACGGGACAGGGAATGGTACGAGCTTTCTTT. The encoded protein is CANSGTGQGMVRAFF.

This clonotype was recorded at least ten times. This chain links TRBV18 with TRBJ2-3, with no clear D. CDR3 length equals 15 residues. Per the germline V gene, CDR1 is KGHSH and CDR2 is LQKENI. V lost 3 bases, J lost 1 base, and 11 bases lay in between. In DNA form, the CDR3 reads TGTGCCAGCTCACCCCCCAGTTTGCGCACAGATACGCAGTATTTT. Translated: CASSPPSLRTDTQYF. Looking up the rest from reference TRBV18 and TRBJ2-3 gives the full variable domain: NAGVMQNPRHLVRRRGQEARLRCSPMKGHSHVYWYRQLPEEGLKFMVYLQKENIIDESGMPKERFSAEFPKEGPSILRIQQVVRGDSAAYFCASSPPSLRTDTQYFGPGTRLTVL.

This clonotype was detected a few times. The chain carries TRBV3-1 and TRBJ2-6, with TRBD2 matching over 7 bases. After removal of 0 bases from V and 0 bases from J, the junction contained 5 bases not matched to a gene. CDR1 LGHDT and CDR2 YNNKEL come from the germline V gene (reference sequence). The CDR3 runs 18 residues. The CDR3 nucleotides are TGTGCCAGCAGCCAAGATCCGGGGGGTCTCTCTGGGGCCAACGTCCTGACTTTC. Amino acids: CASSQDPGGLSGANVLTF.

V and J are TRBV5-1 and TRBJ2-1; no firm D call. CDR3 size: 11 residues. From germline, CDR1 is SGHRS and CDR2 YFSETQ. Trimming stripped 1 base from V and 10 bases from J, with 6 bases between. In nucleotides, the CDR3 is TGCGCCAGCAGCTTGCTCCGAGAGCAGTTCTTC. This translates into CASSLLREQFF.